These 21 T cell receptor beta chains were sequenced from one sample in a study of blood T cell repertoires in COVID-19. Clones were read by immunoSEQ multiplex PCR, and TCRdb kept only the in-frame ones, dropping some. The sample holds around 60,000 clones; more than 60% are singletons and the top ten take 18%. The source material was peripheral blood. These receptors were taken from a woman aged 50 to 60 with active or convalescent COVID-19.

This clone was seen a single time. The chain carries TRBV19 and TRBJ1-2; D is unclear. Germline CDR1 is LNHDA and CDR2 is SQIVND (reference sequence). The CDR3 runs 14 residues. Trimming shortened V by 0 bases and J by 4 bases, and 9 bases separated the two germline ends. The CDR3 DNA sequence: TGTGCCAGTAGTATAGACAGGTCCCTCTATGGCTACACCTTC. As protein: CASSIDRSLYGYTF.

The V gene is TRBV27, the J gene TRBJ2-1; 9 nucleotides agree with TRBD1. Per the germline V gene, CDR1 is MNHEY and CDR2 is SMNVEV (reference sequence). The CDR3 contains 18 residues. The V gene end was trimmed by 7 bases and the J gene end by 0 bases; junction bases not matched to a gene: 13. The CDR3 sequence: CASNFKVGGQGSYNEQFF. The CDR3 nucleotides are TGTGCCAGCAATTTTAAGGTTGGGGGACAGGGCTCCTACAATGAGCAGTTCTTC.

This clone appeared a few times. The CDR3 sequence: CASSRTSGEASSTDTQYF. CDR3 DNA: TGTGCCAGTAGTAGGACTAGCGGGGAGGCGTCTAGCACAGATACGCAGTATTTT. V gene TRBV19 combines with J gene TRBJ2-3, with 12 nucleotides matching TRBD2. The germline CDR1 and CDR2 sequences are LNHDA and SQIVND (reference sequence). CDR3 length: 18 residues. Germline trimming cut 4 bases from V and 0 bases from J; bases unmatched to any gene: 8.

This chain's CDR3 is CASSLSGESDTQYF. The CDR3 nucleotides are TGTGCCAGCAGCTTAAGCGGGGAATCAGATACGCAGTATTTT. The chain couples TRBV7-8 to TRBJ2-3; TRBD2 agrees at 7 bases. Germline V gene data show CDR1 as SGHVS and CDR2 as FQNEAQ. There are 14 residues in the CDR3. The trim removed 2 bases at V and 4 bases at J, leaving 3 bases unmatched.

This chain connects TRBV28 to TRBJ1-5, with TRBD1 matching over 7 bases. The germline gives CDR1 MDHEN, CDR2 SYDVKM. The CDR3 covers 15 residues. After removal of 6 bases from V and 0 bases from J, the junction contained 5 bases not matched to a gene. The CDR3 protein is CASSPGQSSNQPQHF. The CDR3 nucleotides read TGTGCCAGCAGCCCGGGACAGAGTAGCAATCAGCCCCAGCATTTT.

This rearrangement joins TRBV28 to TRBJ2-7; tentative D call: TRBD1 (7 bases). The germline V and J ends were trimmed by 4 bases and 5 bases, with 18 bases remaining between them. In germline, CDR1 is MDHEN, CDR2 SYDVKM. The CDR3 has 15 residues. The CDR3 DNA follows: TGTGCCAGCAGTTCCCCCCAGGGGGGAGGTGACGAGCAGTACTTC. Protein sequence: CASSSPQGGGDEQYF.

Here the CDR3 DNA reads TGTGCCAGCAGTACTGAACGAGCCTCCTACGAGCAGTACTTC. Translating gives CASSTERASYEQYF. The genes are TRBV6-5 and TRBJ2-7; D is uncertain. The V end was cut by 5 bases, the J end by 0 bases, with 11 bases between. The CDR3 is made up of 14 amino acids. In germline, CDR1 is MNHEY, CDR2 SVGAGI.

In its sample, this clone was seen once. J is TRBJ2-1 and V is TRBV10-3, with D perhaps TRBD2 (6 bases). V lost 8 bases, J lost 5 bases, and 10 bases lay in between. Germline V gene data show CDR1 as ENHRY and CDR2 as SYGVKD. CDR3 size: 12 residues. In nucleotides, the CDR3 is TGTGCCATCTCTAGCGCGGACAATGAGCAGTTCTTC. This encodes CAISSADNEQFF.

In this sample, this clone turned up once. This chain's CDR3 is CASSFTSGSTDTQYF. In nucleotides, the CDR3 is TGTGCCAGCAGCTTCACTAGCGGGAGCACAGATACGCAGTATTTT. The V gene is TRBV5-4, the J gene TRBJ2-3; TRBD2 matches at 9 bases. Germline V gene data show CDR1 as SGHNT and CDR2 as YYREEE (reference sequence). With V trimmed by 2 bases and J by 0 bases, 1 base remained unmatched. The CDR3 has 15 amino acids. The full variable domain, with the rest looked up from reference TRBV5-4 and TRBJ2-3, is ETGVTQSPTHLIKTRGQQVTLRCSSQSGHNTVSWYQQALGQGPQFIFQYYREEENGRGNFPPRFSGLQFPNYSSELNVNALELDDSALYLCASSFTSGSTDTQYFGPGTRLTVL.

Here the CDR3 reads CSARPGEQAFF. Here the CDR3 DNA reads TGCAGTGCTAGACCCGGGGAGCAAGCTTTCTTT. The chain carries TRBV20-1 and TRBJ1-1; the D is unclear. The CDR3 is made up of 11 amino acids. V was trimmed by 2 bases and J by 9 bases, leaving 10 bases between them. Germline values: CDR1 DFQATT, CDR2 SNEGSKA (reference sequence).

The J gene is TRBJ2-1, the V gene TRBV27, with D hard to call. Trimming removed 1 base at V and 6 bases at J, with 7 bases between. Germline V lookup: CDR1 MNHEY, CDR2 SMNVEV (reference sequence). The CDR3 has 13 residues. CDR3 in DNA: TGTGCCAGCAGTTTATTTCCGGGCAATGAGCAGTTCTTC. This sequence encodes CASSLFPGNEQFF.

This chain joins TRBV11-2 and TRBJ1-2; D call uncertain. The length of the CDR3 is 14 residues. V was cut by 5 bases and J by 5 bases, with 15 bases left in between. Germline V CDR1 and CDR2: SGHAT, FQNNGV. CDR3 sequence: CASSQGVAHYGYTF. CDR3 sequence (DNA): TGTGCCAGCAGCCAAGGAGTTGCGCATTATGGCTACACCTTC. Using reference TRBV11-2 and TRBJ1-2 for the parts outside the CDR3, the full variable domain is EAGVAQSPRYKIIEKRQSVAFWCNPISGHATLYWYQQILGQGPKLLIQFQNNGVVDDSQLPKDRFSAERLKGVDSTLKIQPAKLEDSAVYLCASSQGVAHYGYTFGSGTRLTVV.

J is TRBJ2-7 and V is TRBV28, with 11 bases aligning to TRBD2. The CDR3 spans 16 residues. V was pared by 5 bases and J by 2 bases, with 8 bases of the junction left unmatched. In germline, CDR1 is MDHEN, CDR2 SYDVKM. The CDR3: CASSPYGTSGTYEQYF. CDR3 in DNA: TGTGCCAGCAGTCCTTACGGGACTAGCGGAACCTACGAGCAGTACTTC. Combining the CDR3 with reference TRBV28 and TRBJ2-7 gives the whole variable domain DVKVTQSSRYLVKRTGEKVFLECVQDMDHENMFWYRQDPGLGLRLIYFSYDVKMKEKGDIPEGYSVSREKKERFSLILESASTNQTSMYLCASSPYGTSGTYEQYFGPGTRLTVT.

The J gene is TRBJ2-1, the V gene TRBV25-1; D is ambiguous. Per the germline V gene, CDR1 is MGHDK and CDR2 is SYGVNS. The V end was cut by 2 bases, the J end by 0 bases, with 5 bases between. The CDR3 is 14 amino acids. CDR3 sequence: CASSETSSYNEQFF. The DNA of the CDR3 is TGTGCCAGCAGTGAAACAAGCTCCTACAATGAGCAGTTCTTC. Complete variable domain (other parts from reference TRBV25-1 and TRBJ2-1): EADIYQTPRYLVIGTGKKITLECSQTMGHDKMYWYQQDPGMELHLIHYSYGVNSTEKGDLSSESTVSRIRTEHFPLTLESARPSHTSQYLCASSETSSYNEQFFGPGTRLTVL.

The chain uses TRBV19 and TRBJ2-7; TRBD1 might be the D (6 bases). The V gene's germline CDR1 is LNHDA and CDR2 SQIVND (reference sequence). CDR3 length: 14 amino acids. The V end was cut by 3 bases, the J end by 2 bases, with 11 bases between. The chain's CDR3 is CASSISTGTYEQYF. CDR3 DNA: TGTGCCAGTAGTATTTCGACAGGTACCTACGAGCAGTACTTC.

DNA for the CDR3: TGCGCCAGCAGCAGAGACAGGGGGCGGGAGACCCAGTACTTC. Translation gives CASSRDRGRETQYF. The chain uses TRBV5-1 and TRBJ2-5, with 10 bases aligning to TRBD1. The length of the CDR3 is 14 residues. The V segment lost 4 bases and the J segment 5 bases; nucleotides outside the gene matches: 5. Per germline, CDR1 SGHRS and CDR2 YFSETQ.

The V and J genes are TRBV5-1 and TRBJ2-5; possibly TRBD1 for D (7 bases). The CDR3 has 15 amino acids. V lost 5 bases to trimming and J lost 6 bases, with 20 bases between them. Germline loops: CDR1 SGHRS, CDR2 YFSETQ. CDR3 sequence (DNA): TGCGCCAGCAGATGGGGGGACAGCGGCCCACAGACCCAGTACTTC. Translated: CASRWGDSGPQTQYF.

The chain is built from TRBV27 and TRBJ1-1; D unresolved. Trimming pared 2 bases from V and 3 bases from J, leaving 7 bases between. Germline CDR1 and CDR2: MNHEY and SMNVEV (reference sequence). CDR3 length: 13 amino acids. In DNA form, the CDR3 reads TGTGCCAGCAGTTTAGGCCTGGACACTGAAGCTTTCTTT. Translated: CASSLGLDTEAFF.

The chain has TRBV7-2 and TRBJ2-1, with TRBD2 matching over 9 bases. Unmatched junction bases numbered 6, after V lost 6 bases and J lost 0 bases. CDR3 length: 16 amino acids. Germline CDR1 reads SGHTA; CDR2 reads FQGNSA. DNA for the CDR3: TGTGCCAGCAGATCTCTAGCGGGGCCCTCCTACAATGAGCAGTTCTTC. Amino acids: CASRSLAGPSYNEQFF.

In nucleotides, the CDR3 is TGTGCCAGCAGCCCGCACTATAACCCGAGGACAGGGGGGATGAACACTGAAGCTTTCTTT. Its translation is CASSPHYNPRTGGMNTEAFF. The J gene is TRBJ1-1, the V gene TRBV27; 10 bases map to TRBD1. Trimming took 6 bases from V and 0 from J; bases not matched to a gene: 19. CDR1 and CDR2 from the germline V gene are MNHEY and SMNVEV (reference sequence). CDR3 length: 20 amino acids.

The rearrangement links TRBV12-3 or TRBV12-4 to TRBJ2-5; tentative D call: TRBD2 (6 bases). CDR3 length: 11 residues. The ends were cut back, 6 bases at V and 5 bases at J, with 7 bases in the middle. CDR3 sequence reads: CASRGRETQYF. The CDR3 nucleotides are TGTGCCAGCAGGGGGAGGGAGACCCAGTACTTC.